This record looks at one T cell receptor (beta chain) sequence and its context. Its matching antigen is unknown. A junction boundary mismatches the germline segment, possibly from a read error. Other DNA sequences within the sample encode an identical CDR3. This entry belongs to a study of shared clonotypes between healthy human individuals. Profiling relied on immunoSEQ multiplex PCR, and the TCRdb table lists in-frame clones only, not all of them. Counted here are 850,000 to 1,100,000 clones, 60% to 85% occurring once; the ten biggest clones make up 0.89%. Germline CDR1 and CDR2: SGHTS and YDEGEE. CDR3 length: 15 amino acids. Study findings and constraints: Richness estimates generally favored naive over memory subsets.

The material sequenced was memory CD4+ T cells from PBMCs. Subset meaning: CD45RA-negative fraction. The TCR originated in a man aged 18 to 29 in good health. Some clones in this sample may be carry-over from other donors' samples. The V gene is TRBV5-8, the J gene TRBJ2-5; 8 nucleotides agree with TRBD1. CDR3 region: CASSDRGRGTETQYF. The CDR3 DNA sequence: TGTGCCAGCAGCGACAGGGGCCGGGGTACAGAGACTCAGTACTTC. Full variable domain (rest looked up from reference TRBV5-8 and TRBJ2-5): EAGVTQSPTHLIKTRGQQATLRCSPISGHTSVYWYQQALGLGLQFLLWYDEGEERNRGNFPPRFSGRQFPNYSSELNVNALELEDSALYLCASSDRGRGTETQYFGPGTRLLVL.